The T cell receptor beta chain under discussion was sequenced for a study of post-analysis software for immune sequencing data. Overall study results and limits: The normalized Chao1 diversity of multiple sclerosis patients was significantly lower than that of controls. Compared with controls, patients had more of roughly five TRBV segments, including TRBV5-6, TRBV5-1 and TRBV20-1. Those samples that were prepared in the same batch co-clustered strongly by F measure.

Tagging with unique molecular identifiers was a feature of the TCR beta cDNA libraries. It was from about 0.98 to 11 million T cells that 500,000 to 600,000 cDNA molecules came. MiXCR, applied by TCRdb to the PCR reads, yields one record per CDR3 protein. The sample shows hundreds of thousands of distinct CDR3 sequences, 30% of them seen only once. The CDR3 has 14 residues. V lost 1 base and J 3 bases, leaving 9 bases between the germline ends. Germline CDR1 is SGHTA and CDR2 is FQGNSA. Turning to this clonotype: As yet, its antigen is unknown.

Sequencing was carried out using blood. The receptor's source is a girl aged 10 to 17 with multiple sclerosis. This chain connects TRBV7-2 to TRBJ2-5; D is possibly TRBD1 (5 bases). CDR3 region: CASSLDLTEETQYF. Written as DNA, the CDR3 is TGTGCCAGCAGCTTAGATCTGACAGAAGAGACCCAGTACTTC.